This T cell receptor beta chain is drawn from a study of regulatory T cells in long-lasting Graves disease. General study results and limits: Persistent cases favored TRBV28, TRBJ1-2 and TRBJ2-5.

This clonotype appeared many times. The antigen remains unidentified. Trimming took off 4 bases at V and 3 bases at J, with 11 bases between the two ends. The CDR3 length is 13 residues. Germline CDR1 reads SGDLS; CDR2 reads YYNGEE. The time point is: newly diagnosed GD, antithyroid drugs for less than 3 months. RNA from PBMCs was the source of the TCR library. CDR3-region Arm-PCR and iRepertoire HTBI primers produced the TCR beta libraries. One entry per CDR3 protein results from TCRdb running MiXCR on the multiplex PCR reads. This table has 550,000 to 700,000 distinct CDR3 sequences, 16% appearing once. The same sample was also studied in work on T cells in Graves' hyperthyroidism and ophthalmopathy.

The starting material was peripheral blood mononuclear cells (PBMCs), obtained at new diagnosis, from a patient treated with antithyroid drugs. The chain employs TRBV9 and TRBJ2-7, with D hard to call. This TCR derives from a man between 18 and 35 years old with Graves disease. CDR3 bases: TGTGCCAGCAGCCTCCTCGACAACTACGAGCAGTACTTC. Protein sequence: CASSLLDNYEQYF.